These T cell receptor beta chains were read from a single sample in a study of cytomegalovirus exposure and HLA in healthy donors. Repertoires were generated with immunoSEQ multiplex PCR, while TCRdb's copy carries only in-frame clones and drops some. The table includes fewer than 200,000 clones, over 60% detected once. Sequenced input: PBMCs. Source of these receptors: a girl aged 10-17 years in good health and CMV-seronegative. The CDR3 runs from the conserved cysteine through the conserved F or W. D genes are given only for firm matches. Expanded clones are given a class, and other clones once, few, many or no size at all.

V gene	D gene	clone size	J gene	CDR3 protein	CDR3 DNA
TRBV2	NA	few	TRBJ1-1	CASCARGSTEAFF	TGTGCCAGCTGTGCACGGGGATCTACTGAAGCTTTCTTT
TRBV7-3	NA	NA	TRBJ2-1	CASSPDIQTYNEQFF	TGTGCCAGCAGCCCCGACATACAAACCTACAATGAGCAGTTCTTC
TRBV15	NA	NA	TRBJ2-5	CATSRDLREETQYF	TGTGCCACCAGCAGAGATCTGCGGGAAGAGACCCAGTACTTC
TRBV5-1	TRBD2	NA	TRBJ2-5	CASSFSTSGGPEQETQYF	TGCGCCAGCAGCTTCAGTACTAGCGGGGGGCCCGAACAAGAGACCCAGTACTTC
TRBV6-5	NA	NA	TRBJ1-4	CASSYSGVEVEKLFF	TGTGCCAGCAGTTATTCCGGGGTGGAGGTCGAAAAACTGTTTTTT
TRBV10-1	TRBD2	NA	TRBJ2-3	CASSEVGGGSDTQYF	TGCGCCAGCAGTGAAGTGGGCGGGGGGTCGGATACGCAGTATTTT
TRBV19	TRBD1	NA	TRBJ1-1	CASSQGAITEAFF	TGTGCCAGTAGTCAGGGGGCTATCACTGAAGCTTTCTTT
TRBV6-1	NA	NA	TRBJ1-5	CASSEAVVTPQHF	TGTGCCAGCAGTGAGGCAGTCGTCACCCCCCAGCATTTT
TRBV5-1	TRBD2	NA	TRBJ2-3	CASSPALAGGPFDTQYF	TGCGCCAGCAGCCCGGCACTAGCGGGGGGGCCATTTGATACGCAGTATTTT
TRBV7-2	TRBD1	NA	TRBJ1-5	CASSPGQARGPQHF	TGTGCCAGCAGCCCAGGACAGGCCCGGGGGCCCCAGCATTTT
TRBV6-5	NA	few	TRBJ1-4	CASSDPGVGEKLFF	TGTGCCAGCAGTGACCCGGGAGTAGGGGAAAAACTGTTTTTT
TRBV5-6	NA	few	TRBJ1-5	CASSLNGGSNQPQHF	TGTGCCAGCAGCTTGAATGGAGGTAGCAATCAGCCCCAGCATTTT
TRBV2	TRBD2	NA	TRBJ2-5	CASSAGLASQETQYF	TGTGCCAGCAGCGCGGGACTAGCCTCCCAAGAGACCCAGTACTTC
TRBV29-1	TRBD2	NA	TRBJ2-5	CSVEKGLAGGAGETQYF	TGCAGCGTTGAAAAGGGACTAGCGGGGGGGGCGGGGGAGACCCAGTACTTC
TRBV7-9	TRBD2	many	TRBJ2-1	CASSDRLAGNEQFF	TGTGCCAGCAGCGATAGACTAGCGGGGAATGAGCAGTTCTTC
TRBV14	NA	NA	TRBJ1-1	CASSRGGGNTEAFF	TGTGCCAGCAGCCGCGGGGGGGGGAACACTGAAGCTTTCTTT
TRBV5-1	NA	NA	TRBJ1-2	CASSFAGLSYGYTF	TGTGCCAGCAGCTTCGCGGGGCTCTCCTATGGCTACACCTTC
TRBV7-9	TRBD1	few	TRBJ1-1	CASSSGQGSEAFF	TGTGCCAGCAGCTCGGGACAGGGGAGTGAAGCTTTCTTT
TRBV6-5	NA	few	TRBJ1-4	CASSYSRGANEKLFF	TGTGCCAGCAGTTACTCCCGGGGGGCTAATGAAAAACTGTTTTTT
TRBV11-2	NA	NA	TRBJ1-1	CASSPAARRAEAFF	TGTGCCAGCAGCCCGGCGGCCCGTCGGGCTGAAGCTTTCTTT
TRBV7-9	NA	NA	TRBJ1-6	CASSPPTVLNSPLHF	TGTGCCAGCAGCCCGCCGACAGTTTTGAATTCACCCCTCCACTTT
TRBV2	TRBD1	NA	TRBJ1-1	CASSDLQGLRENTEAFF	TGTGCCAGCAGTGACTTACAGGGGTTACGGGAAAACACTGAAGCTTTCTTT
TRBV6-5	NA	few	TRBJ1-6	CASSYSSGSPNSPLHF	TGTGCCAGCAGTTACTCGTCGGGAAGCCCTAATTCACCCCTCCACTTT
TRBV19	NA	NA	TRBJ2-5	CASSIGGFETQYF	TGTGCCAGTAGTATAGGAGGATTCGAGACCCAGTACTTC
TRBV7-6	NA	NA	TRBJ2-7	CASSLGALRSASSYEQYF	TGTGCCAGCAGCTTAGGAGCATTGAGGAGCGCCAGCTCCTACGAGCAGTACTTC
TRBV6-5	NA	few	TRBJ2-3	CASRERITTDTQYF	TGTGCCAGCAGAGAGCGGATAACCACAGATACGCAGTATTTT
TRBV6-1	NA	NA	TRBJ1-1	CASSTRGGEVSEAFF	TGTGCCAGCAGTACCCGGGGGGGGGAAGTGTCTGAAGCTTTCTTT
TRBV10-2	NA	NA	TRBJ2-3	CASSEARVTDTQYF	TGCGCCAGCAGTGAGGCCAGGGTAACAGATACGCAGTATTTT
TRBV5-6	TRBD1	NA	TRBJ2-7	CASSLGQSSYEQYF	TGTGCCAGCAGCCTGGGACAGTCATCCTACGAGCAGTACTTC
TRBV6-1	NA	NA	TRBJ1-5	CASSEVGAGAAQHF	TGTGCCAGCAGTGAAGTTGGTGCGGGGGCCGCCCAGCATTTT
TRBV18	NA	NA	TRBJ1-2	CASSLVTETLANYGYTF	TGTGCCAGCTCACTAGTTACGGAAACCCTAGCTAACTATGGCTACACCTTC
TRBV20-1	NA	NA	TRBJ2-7	CTPLRDEQYF	TGCACCCCGCTACGGGACGAGCAGTACTTC
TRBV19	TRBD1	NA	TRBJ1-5	CASSRDPGQGAWDQPQHF	TGTGCCAGTAGTAGGGACCCGGGACAGGGAGCGTGGGATCAGCCCCAGCATTTT
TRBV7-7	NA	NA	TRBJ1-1	CASSLRVDTEAFF	TGTGCTAGCAGCCTCAGGGTGGACACTGAAGCTTTCTTT
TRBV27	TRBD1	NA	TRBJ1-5	CASSLGTAVGPQHF	TGTGCCAGCAGCTTAGGGACAGCGGTTGGGCCCCAGCATTTT
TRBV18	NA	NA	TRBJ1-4	CASLGQADEKLFF	TGTGCCAGCTTGGGACAAGCCGATGAAAAACTGTTTTTT
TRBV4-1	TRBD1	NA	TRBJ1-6	CASSRQDRAYNSPLHF	TGCGCCAGCAGCCGCCAGGACAGGGCCTATAATTCACCCCTCCACTTT
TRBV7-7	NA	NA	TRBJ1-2	CASSFGPKANYGYTF	TGTGCTAGCAGCTTTGGCCCCAAAGCTAACTATGGCTACACCTTC
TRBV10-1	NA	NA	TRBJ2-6	CASRPVSSGANVLTF	TGCGCCAGCAGACCCGTTAGCTCTGGGGCCAACGTCCTGACTTTC
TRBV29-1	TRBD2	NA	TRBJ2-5	CSVAGASGGAGGKETQYF	TGCAGCGTTGCCGGGGCTAGCGGGGGAGCGGGGGGAAAAGAGACCCAGTACTTC
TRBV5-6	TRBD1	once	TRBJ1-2	CASRQTGDAFGYTF	TGTGCCAGCAGGCAAACAGGGGACGCTTTTGGCTACACCTTC
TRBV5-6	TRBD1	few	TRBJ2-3	CASRLQGDTQYF	TGTGCCAGCAGACTACAGGGGGATACGCAGTATTTT
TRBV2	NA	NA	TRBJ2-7	CASSVFPRDYEQYF	TGTGCCAGCAGTGTTTTTCCCAGAGACTACGAGCAGTACTTC
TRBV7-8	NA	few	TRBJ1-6	CASSLTPVDSPLHF	TGTGCCAGCAGCCTAACGCCGGTTGATTCACCCCTCCACTTT
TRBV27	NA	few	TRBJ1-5	CASRAVGGSNQPQHF	TGTGCCAGCAGGGCCGTTGGGGGGAGCAATCAGCCCCAGCATTTT
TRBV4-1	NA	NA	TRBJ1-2	CASSQDPGTDPYGYTF	TGCGCCAGCAGCCAAGATCCTGGGACTGATCCCTATGGCTACACCTTC
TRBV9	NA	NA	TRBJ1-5	CASSVGQVSDQPQHF	TGTGCCAGCAGCGTAGGGCAAGTTAGCGATCAGCCCCAGCATTTT